This TCR beta chain was captured by sequencing in a study of immune characterization of retroperitoneal liposarcoma. TCRdb fed the PCR reads into MiXCR, producing one record per CDR3 protein. The data contain 2,000 to 2,500 distinct CDR3 sequences, roughly 50% of them seen just once; the ten biggest clones take up 50% to 65%. The table lists this clonotype with a count of one. The CDR3 is 15 residues long. In germline, CDR1 is MNHNS, CDR2 SASEGT. Trimming removed 3 bases at V and 0 bases at J, with 6 bases between. The sequenced sample was tumor tissue. This TCR derives from a female donor with retroperitoneal liposarcoma. The rearrangement joins TRBV6-1 to TRBJ2-6, with D tentatively TRBD1 (6 bases). The CDR3 coding sequence is TGTGCCAGCAGTGAGGACAGCTCTGGGGCCAACGTCCTGACTTTC. Translation: CASSEDSSGANVLTF.